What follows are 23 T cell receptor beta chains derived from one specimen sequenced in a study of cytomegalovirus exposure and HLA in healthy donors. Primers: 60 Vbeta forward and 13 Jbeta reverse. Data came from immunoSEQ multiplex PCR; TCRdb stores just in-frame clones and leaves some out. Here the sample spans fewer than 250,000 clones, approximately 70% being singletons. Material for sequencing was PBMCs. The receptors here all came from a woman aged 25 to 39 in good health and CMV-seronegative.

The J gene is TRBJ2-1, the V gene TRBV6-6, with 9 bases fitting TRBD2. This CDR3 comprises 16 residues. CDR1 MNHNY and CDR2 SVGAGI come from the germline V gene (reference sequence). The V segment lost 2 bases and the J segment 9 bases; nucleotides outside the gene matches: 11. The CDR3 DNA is TGTGCCAGCAGTTACCCCGGCGGGGGGGCCAGTCCTGAGCAGTTCTTC. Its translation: CASSYPGGGASPEQFF.

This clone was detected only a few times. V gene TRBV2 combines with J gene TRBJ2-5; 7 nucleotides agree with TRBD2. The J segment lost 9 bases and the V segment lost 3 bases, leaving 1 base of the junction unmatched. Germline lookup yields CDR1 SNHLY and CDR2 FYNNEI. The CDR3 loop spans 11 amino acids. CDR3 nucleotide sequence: TGTGCCAGCAGTGATCGGGGGGCCCAGTACTTC. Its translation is CASSDRGAQYF.

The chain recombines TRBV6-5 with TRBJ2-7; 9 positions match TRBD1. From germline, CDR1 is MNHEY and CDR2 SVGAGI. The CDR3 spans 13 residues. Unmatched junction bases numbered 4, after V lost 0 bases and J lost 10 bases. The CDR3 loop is CASSYSPDRGQYF. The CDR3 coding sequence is TGTGCCAGCAGTTACTCTCCGGACAGGGGCCAGTACTTC.

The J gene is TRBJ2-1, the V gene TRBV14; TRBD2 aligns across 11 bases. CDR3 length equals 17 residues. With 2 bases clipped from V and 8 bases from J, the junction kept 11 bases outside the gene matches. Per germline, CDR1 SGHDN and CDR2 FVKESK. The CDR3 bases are TGTGCCAGCAGCCAATTGTGGTTAGCGGGAGGGCCCCATGAGCAGTTCTTC. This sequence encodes CASSQLWLAGGPHEQFF.

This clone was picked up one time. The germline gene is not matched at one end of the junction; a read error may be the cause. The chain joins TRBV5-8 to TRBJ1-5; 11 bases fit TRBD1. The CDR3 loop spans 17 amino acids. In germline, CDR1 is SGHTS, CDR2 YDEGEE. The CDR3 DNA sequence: TGTGTCAGCGCCGCCCCACTCGGACAGGGGGCATCTCAGCCCCAGCATTTT. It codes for CVSAAPLGQGASQPQHF.

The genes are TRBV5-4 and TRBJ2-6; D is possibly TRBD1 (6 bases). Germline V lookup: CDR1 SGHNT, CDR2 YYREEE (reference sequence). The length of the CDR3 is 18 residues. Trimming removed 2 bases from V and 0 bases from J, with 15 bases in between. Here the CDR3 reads CASSFDQGTNSGANVLTF. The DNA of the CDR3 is TGTGCCAGCAGCTTCGATCAGGGGACCAACTCTGGGGCCAACGTCCTGACTTTC.

Here the CDR3 DNA reads TGTGCCAGCAGTCTAGCGGGGACCTACGAGCAGTACTTC. This encodes CASSLAGTYEQYF. V gene TRBV6-1 combines with J gene TRBJ2-7; 9 nucleotides line up with TRBD2. The CDR3 spans 13 residues. The germline V gene has CDR1 MNHNS and CDR2 SASEGT. V shed 5 bases, J shed 2 bases, and the junction held 1 base outside the gene matches.

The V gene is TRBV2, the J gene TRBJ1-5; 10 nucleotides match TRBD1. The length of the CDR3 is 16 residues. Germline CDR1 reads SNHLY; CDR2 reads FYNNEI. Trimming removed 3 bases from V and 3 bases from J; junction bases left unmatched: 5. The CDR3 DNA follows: TGTGCCAGCAGTGAGGGACAGGGGTTAAACAATCAGCCCCAGCATTTT. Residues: CASSEGQGLNNQPQHF.

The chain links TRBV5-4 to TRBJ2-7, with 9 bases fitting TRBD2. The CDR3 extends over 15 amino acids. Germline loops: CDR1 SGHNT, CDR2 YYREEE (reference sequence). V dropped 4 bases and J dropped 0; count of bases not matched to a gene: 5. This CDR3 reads CASSLRLADSYEQYF. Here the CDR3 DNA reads TGTGCCAGCAGCCTCAGACTAGCGGACTCCTACGAGCAGTACTTC.

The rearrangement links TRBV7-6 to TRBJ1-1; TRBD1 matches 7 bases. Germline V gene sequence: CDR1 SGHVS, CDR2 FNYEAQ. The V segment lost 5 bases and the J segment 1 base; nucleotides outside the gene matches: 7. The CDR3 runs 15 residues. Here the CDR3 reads CASSLTGTANTEAFF. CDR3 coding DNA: TGTGCCAGCAGCCTAACCGGGACAGCGAACACTGAAGCTTTCTTT.

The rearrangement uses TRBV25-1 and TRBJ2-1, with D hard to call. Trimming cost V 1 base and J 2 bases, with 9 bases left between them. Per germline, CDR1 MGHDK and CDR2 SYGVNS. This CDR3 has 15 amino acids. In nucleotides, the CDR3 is TGTGCCAGCAGTGAATGGGCATCCCCCTACAATGAGCAGTTCTTC. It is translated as CASSEWASPYNEQFF. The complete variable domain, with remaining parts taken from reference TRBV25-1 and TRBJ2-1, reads EADIYQTPRYLVIGTGKKITLECSQTMGHDKMYWYQQDPGMELHLIHYSYGVNSTEKGDLSSESTVSRIRTEHFPLTLESARPSHTSQYLCASSEWASPYNEQFFGPGTRLTVL.

As DNA, the CDR3 is TGCGCCAGCGGAGGACAGGGGGGCACTGAAGCTTTCTTT. Its translation is CASGGQGGTEAFF. The gene calls are TRBV10-2 and TRBJ1-1, with 10 bases lining up with TRBD1. Germline lookup yields CDR1 WSHSY and CDR2 SAAADI. This CDR3 contains 13 residues. With V trimmed by 8 bases and J by 4 bases, 4 bases remained unmatched.

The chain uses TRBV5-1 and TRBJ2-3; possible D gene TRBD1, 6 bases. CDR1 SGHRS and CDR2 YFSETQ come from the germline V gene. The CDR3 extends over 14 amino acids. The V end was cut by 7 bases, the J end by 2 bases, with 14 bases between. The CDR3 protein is CASHEGDNTDTQYF. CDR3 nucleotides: TGCGCCAGCCACGAGGGGGACAACACAGATACGCAGTATTTT.

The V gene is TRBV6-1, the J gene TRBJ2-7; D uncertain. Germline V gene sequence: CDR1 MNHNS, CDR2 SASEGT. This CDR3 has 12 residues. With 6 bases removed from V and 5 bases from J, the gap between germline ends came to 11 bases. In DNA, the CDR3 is TGTGCCAGCAGCCCAGGCCCGCACGAGCAGTACTTC. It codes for CASSPGPHEQYF.

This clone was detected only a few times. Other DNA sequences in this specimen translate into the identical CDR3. This chain's CDR3 is CASSPGTGKLFF. The CDR3 bases are TGTGCCAGCAGCCCCGGGACAGGAAAACTGTTTTTT. The chain couples TRBV7-6 to TRBJ1-4; 8 bases are shared with TRBD1. CDR3 length: 12 residues. J was trimmed by 10 bases and V by 5 bases; bases with no gene match: 3. Germline V gene data show CDR1 as SGHVS and CDR2 as FNYEAQ. The variable domain in full, completed from reference TRBV7-6 and TRBJ1-4, reads GAGVSQSPRYKVTKRGQDVALRCDPISGHVSLYWYRQALGQGPEFLTYFNYEAQQDKSGLPNDRFSAERPEGSISTLTIQRTEQRDSAMYRCASSPGTGKLFFGSGTQLSVL.

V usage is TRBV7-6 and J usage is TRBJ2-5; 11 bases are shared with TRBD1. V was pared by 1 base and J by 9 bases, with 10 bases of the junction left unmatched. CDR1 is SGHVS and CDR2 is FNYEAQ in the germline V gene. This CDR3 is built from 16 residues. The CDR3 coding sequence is TGTGCCAGCAGCTTAGAGGGACAGGGGGTGGTGGAGGCCCAGTACTTC. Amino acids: CASSLEGQGVVEAQYF.

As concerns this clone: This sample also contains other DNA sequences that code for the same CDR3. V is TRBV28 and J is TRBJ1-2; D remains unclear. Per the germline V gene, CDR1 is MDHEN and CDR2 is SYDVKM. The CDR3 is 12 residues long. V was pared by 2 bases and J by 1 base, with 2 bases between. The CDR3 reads CASSLLNYGYTF. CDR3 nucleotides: TGTGCCAGCAGTTTACTTAACTATGGCTACACCTTC.

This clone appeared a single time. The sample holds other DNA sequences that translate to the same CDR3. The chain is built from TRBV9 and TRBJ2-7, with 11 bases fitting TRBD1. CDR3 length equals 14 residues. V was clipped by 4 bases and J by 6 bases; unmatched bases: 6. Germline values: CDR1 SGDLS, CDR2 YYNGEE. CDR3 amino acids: CASSPRDRGTEQYF. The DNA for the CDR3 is TGTGCCAGCAGCCCCCGGGACAGGGGGACCGAGCAGTACTTC.

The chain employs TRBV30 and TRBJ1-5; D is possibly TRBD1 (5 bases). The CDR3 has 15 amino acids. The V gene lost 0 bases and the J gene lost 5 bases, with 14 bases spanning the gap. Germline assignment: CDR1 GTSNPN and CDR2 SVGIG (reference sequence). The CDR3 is CAWSVRAGMDQPQHF. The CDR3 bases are TGTGCCTGGAGTGTTAGGGCAGGGATGGATCAGCCCCAGCATTTT.

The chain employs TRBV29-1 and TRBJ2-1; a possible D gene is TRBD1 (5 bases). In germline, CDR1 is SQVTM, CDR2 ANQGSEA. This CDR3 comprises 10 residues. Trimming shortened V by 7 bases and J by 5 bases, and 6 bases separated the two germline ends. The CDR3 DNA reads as TGCAGCGGACAGAACAATGAGCAGTTCTTC. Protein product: CSGQNNEQFF.

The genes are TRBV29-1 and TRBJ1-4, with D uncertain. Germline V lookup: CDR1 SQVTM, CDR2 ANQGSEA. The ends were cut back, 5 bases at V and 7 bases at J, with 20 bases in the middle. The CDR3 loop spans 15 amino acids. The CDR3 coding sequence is TGCAGCGTTCTCCCCGATCCGGGTTTTGGTGAAAAACTGTTTTTT. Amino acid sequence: CSVLPDPGFGEKLFF.

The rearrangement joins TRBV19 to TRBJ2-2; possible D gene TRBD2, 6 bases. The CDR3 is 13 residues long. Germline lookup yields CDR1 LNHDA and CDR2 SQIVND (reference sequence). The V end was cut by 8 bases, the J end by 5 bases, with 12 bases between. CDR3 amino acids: CASCVGGTGELFF. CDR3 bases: TGTGCCAGTTGCGTTGGGGGGACCGGGGAGCTGTTTTTT.

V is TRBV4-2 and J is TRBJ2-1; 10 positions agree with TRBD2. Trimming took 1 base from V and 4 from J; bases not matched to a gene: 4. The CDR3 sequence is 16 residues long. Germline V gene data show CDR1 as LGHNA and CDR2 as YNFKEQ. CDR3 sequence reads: CASSQALAGVYNEQFF. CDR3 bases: TGTGCCAGCAGCCAAGCTCTAGCGGGGGTGTACAATGAGCAGTTCTTC.